Below are 13 T cell receptor beta chains sequenced from a single sample in a study of blood T cell repertoires in COVID-19. The data were produced by immunoSEQ multiplex PCR, yet TCRdb's version contains in-frame clones alone and is incomplete. The sample includes some 59,000 clones, roughly nine tenths of them seen just once. The sequencing input was peripheral blood. The source of these receptors is a man aged 55 to 70 with acute or convalescent COVID-19.

The V gene is TRBV5-1, the J gene TRBJ2-1; 8 nucleotides align to TRBD2. Trimming at V came to 4 bases and at J to 6 bases, leaving 0 bases not matched to a gene. The CDR3 sequence is 12 residues long. Per germline, CDR1 SGHRS and CDR2 YFSETQ. The chain's CDR3 is CASSAGGNEQFF. CDR3 sequence (DNA): TGCGCCAGCAGCGCGGGGGGCAATGAGCAGTTCTTC.

V and J are TRBV20-1 and TRBJ2-3; 8 nucleotides agree with TRBD2. Germline V CDR1 and CDR2: DFQATT, SNEGSKA (reference sequence). J was trimmed by 5 bases and V by 3 bases; bases with no gene match: 7. This CDR3 contains 14 residues. The CDR3 coding sequence is TGCAGTGCTAGTACAGCGGGGGCTGGAGATACGCAGTATTTT. Translating it yields CSASTAGAGDTQYF.

This chain joins TRBV29-1 and TRBJ1-1; tentatively, D is TRBD1 (5 bases). The V gene lost 0 bases and the J gene lost 11 bases, with 16 bases spanning the gap. CDR1 is SQVTM and CDR2 is ANQGSEA in the germline V gene. The CDR3 loop spans 13 amino acids. This chain's CDR3 is CSVEERDRYGAFF. In nucleotides, the CDR3 is TGCAGCGTTGAAGAGCGGGACCGTTACGGTGCTTTCTTT.

The J gene is TRBJ1-6, the V gene TRBV6-2 or TRBV6-3; tentative D call: TRBD1 (5 bases). This CDR3 has 15 amino acids. CDR1 and CDR2 from the germline V gene are MNHEY and SVGEGT. V dropped 2 bases and J dropped 7 bases, with 12 bases sitting between them. Written as DNA, the CDR3 is TGTGCCAGCAGTTACGGCGGCAGGGCCAATTCACCCCTCCACTTT. It specifies CASSYGGRANSPLHF.

This rearrangement joins TRBV29-1 to TRBJ2-7; 8 bases line up with TRBD1. Looked up from germline, CDR1 is SQVTM and CDR2 is ANQGSEA. This CDR3 region has 15 residues. After removal of 1 base from V and 0 bases from J, the junction contained 5 bases not matched to a gene. CDR3 sequence: CSVEAWGQASYEQYF. The CDR3 region has the DNA TGCAGCGTTGAAGCCTGGGGACAGGCCTCCTACGAGCAGTACTTC.

J is TRBJ2-2 and V is TRBV9; the match to TRBD2 covers 8 bases. The CDR3 runs to 18 residues. Germline V CDR1 and CDR2: SGDLS, YYNGEE. V lost 4 bases to trimming and J lost 2 bases; unmatched junction nucleotides: 13. CDR3 sequence: CASSPWGGGRINTGELFF. CDR3 in DNA: TGTGCCAGCAGCCCTTGGGGCGGGGGGCGGATCAACACCGGGGAGCTGTTTTTT.

The chain links TRBV27 to TRBJ1-1; a weak D match, TRBD1 (6 bases). V gave up 3 bases and J gave up 4 bases, with 15 bases separating them. This CDR3 spans 15 amino acids. CDR1 is MNHEY and CDR2 is SMNVEV in the germline V gene (reference sequence). CDR3 loop: CASSFYRERSTEAFF. CDR3 nucleotide sequence: TGTGCCAGCAGTTTTTACAGGGAGAGGAGCACTGAAGCTTTCTTT.

This sequence joins TRBV9 and TRBJ2-1; a possible D gene is TRBD1 (6 bases). CDR1 and CDR2 (germline): SGDLS, YYNGEE. The CDR3 length is 17 residues. Between the trimmed V and J ends, which lost 4 bases and 0 bases, there was a span of 17 bases. In DNA, the CDR3 is TGTGCCAGCAGCTTGAGACAGGACCCAAGCTCCTACAATGAGCAGTTCTTC. It translates to CASSLRQDPSSYNEQFF. Using reference TRBV9 and TRBJ2-1 for the parts outside the CDR3, the full variable domain is DSGVTQTPKHLITATGQRVTLRCSPRSGDLSVYWYQQSLDQGLQFLIQYYNGEERAKGNILERFSAQQFPDLHSELNLSSLELGDSALYFCASSLRQDPSSYNEQFFGPGTRLTVL.

The chain links TRBV4-2 to TRBJ1-5; TRBD1 is a possible D gene (6 bases). CDR3 size: 16 residues. In germline, CDR1 is LGHNA, CDR2 YNFKEQ. Trimming cost V 0 bases and J 0 bases, with 9 bases left between them. The CDR3 coding sequence is TGTGCCAGCAGCCAAGATGGACAGTATAGCAATCAGCCCCAGCATTTT. This translates into CASSQDGQYSNQPQHF.

The chain joins TRBV9 to TRBJ2-2, with D uncertain. This CDR3 has 14 residues. From germline, CDR1 is SGDLS and CDR2 YYNGEE. V lost 0 bases and J 5 bases, leaving 8 bases between the germline ends. CDR3 DNA sequence: TGTGCCAGCAGCGTAGACCTAGAAACCGGGGAGCTGTTTTTT. Translating it yields CASSVDLETGELFF.

This CDR3 is CASSMPQGWANVLTF. CDR3 DNA: TGTGCCAGTAGTATGCCGCAGGGTTGGGCCAACGTCCTGACTTTC. The chain joins TRBV19 to TRBJ2-6, with D perhaps TRBD1 (5 bases). The germline V and J ends were trimmed by 3 bases and 5 bases, with 11 bases remaining between them. The CDR3 is 15 residues long. From germline, CDR1 is LNHDA and CDR2 SQIVND (reference sequence).

The chain is built from TRBV6-6 and TRBJ1-2; 11 bases line up with TRBD1. With 4 bases clipped from V and 7 bases from J, the junction kept 5 bases outside the gene matches. The length of the CDR3 is 14 residues. The V gene's germline CDR1 is MNHNY and CDR2 SVGAGI (reference sequence). CDR3 region: CASSSGQGARGYTF. CDR3 nucleotides: TGTGCCAGCAGTTCCGGACAGGGGGCGCGTGGCTACACCTTC.

This clone is a singleton in its sample. The gene calls are TRBV7-2 and TRBJ2-1; TRBD1 matches at 7 bases. CDR3 size: 14 residues. Germline assignment: CDR1 SGHTA and CDR2 FQGNSA. The junction had 8 bases not matched to a gene; V was cut back by 2 bases and J by 10 bases. CDR3 in amino acids: CASSLPDRHGEQFF. In DNA form, the CDR3 reads TGTGCCAGCAGCTTACCGGACAGGCACGGCGAGCAGTTCTTC.